This TCR beta chain originates from a study of cytomegalovirus exposure and HLA in healthy donors. Method: immunoSEQ multiplex PCR; TCRdb's copy keeps in-frame clones and lacks some. The data contain about 110,000 clones, 90% to 97% of them singletons. General study points: The study designated 160 or so TCR beta chains cytomegalovirus-associated. For cytomegalovirus status, the classifier reportedly gave diagnoses with high specificity and sensitivity.

Comment on this clone: Its antigen is undetermined.

The CDR3 sequence is 13 residues long. Germline trimming cut 6 bases from V and 4 bases from J; bases unmatched to any gene: 2. Germline-derived CDR1 and CDR2 are SNHLY and FYNNEI. This chain joins TRBV2 and TRBJ2-1, with 8 bases lining up with TRBD1. Sequencing input: PBMCs. The source of this sequence is a woman aged 18-29 years in good health and CMV-seronegative. This CDR3 is CASRGQEYNEQFF. CDR3 DNA sequence: TGTGCCAGCAGGGGACAGGAGTACAATGAGCAGTTCTTC.